These 7 T cell receptor beta chains came from one sample sequenced in a study of beta chain features in type 1 diabetes. All of the isolated RNA was reverse transcribed, so expressed TCRB transcripts were sequenced. Clones were sequenced by immunoSEQ multiplex PCR, and TCRdb holds only the in-frame ones, with some missing. This sample has a few hundred thousand clones, with roughly an eighth found just once. Sequences were obtained from naive CD4+ T cells from blood. Receptor source: a man aged 18 to 29 in good health.

Only a few counts were recorded for this clone. The chain is built from TRBV27 and TRBJ1-1, with a tentative D call TRBD1 (6 bases). This CDR3 has 15 amino acids. CDR1 is MNHEY, CDR2 SMNVEV, per germline (reference sequence). V shed 6 bases and J shed 1 base, with 15 bases lying between them. The CDR3 reads CASSPWTVRNTEAFF. DNA of the CDR3: TGTGCCAGCAGCCCGTGGACAGTGAGGAACACTGAAGCTTTCTTT.

The chain recombines TRBV27 with TRBJ2-2, with a weak D call TRBD2 (5 bases). The V and J ends lost 8 bases and 2 bases respectively, with 6 bases between them. Germline CDR1 MNHEY, CDR2 SMNVEV (reference sequence). CDR3 length: 12 amino acids. CDR3 protein: CASRENTGELFF. For the CDR3, the DNA is TGTGCCAGCCGGGAAAACACCGGGGAGCTGTTTTTT.

There are a few counts of this clone. The chain uses TRBV5-1 and TRBJ2-3, with 7 bases fitting TRBD1. The V and J ends lost 3 bases and 0 bases, in that order; junction bases with no gene match: 7. The germline V gene has CDR1 SGHRS and CDR2 YFSETQ. This CDR3 is built from 16 residues. CDR3 sequence reads: CASSSGQVTSTDTQYF. CDR3 DNA sequence: TGCGCCAGCAGCTCAGGACAGGTGACTAGCACAGATACGCAGTATTTT.

This clone has just a few counts. The rearrangement joins TRBV7-2 to TRBJ1-1, with TRBD1 as a possible D gene (6 bases). The CDR3 is 14 amino acids. Trimming stripped 4 bases from V and 8 bases from J, with 17 bases between. CDR1 and CDR2 from the germline V gene are SGHTA and FQGNSA. The CDR3 DNA reads as TGTGCCAGCAGCTCCTCAACTGGCGACAGGGAAGCTTTCTTT. Translated, it gives CASSSSTGDREAFF.

This clone has only a few counts. The CDR3 region has the DNA TGTGCCAGCAGCTTAATAGGGGGCGATAACTATGGCTACACCTTC. It yields the protein CASSLIGGDNYGYTF. V is TRBV7-3 and J is TRBJ1-2, with 7 positions matching TRBD1. CDR1 and CDR2 (germline): SGHTA, FQGTGA. J gave up 1 base and V 1 base, and 3 bases lay outside the gene matches. This CDR3 is 15 amino acids long.

The V and J genes are TRBV28 and TRBJ2-7; D not resolved. Trimming stripped 5 bases from V and 7 bases from J, with 9 bases between. The CDR3 loop spans 11 amino acids. Per the germline V gene, CDR1 is MDHEN and CDR2 is SYDVKM. CDR3 region: CASSATREQYF. In nucleotides, the CDR3 is TGTGCCAGCAGTGCTACTCGGGAGCAGTACTTC.

This chain uses TRBV29-1 with TRBJ1-4, with TRBD1 as a possible D gene (6 bases). The V and J ends lost 7 bases and 8 bases respectively, with 23 bases between them. The CDR3 covers 15 residues. Germline CDR1 is SQVTM and CDR2 is ANQGSEA. CDR3 amino acids: CSATEPTGYREKLFF. CDR3 coding DNA: TGCAGCGCCACCGAACCCACAGGGTATAGGGAAAAACTGTTTTTT.